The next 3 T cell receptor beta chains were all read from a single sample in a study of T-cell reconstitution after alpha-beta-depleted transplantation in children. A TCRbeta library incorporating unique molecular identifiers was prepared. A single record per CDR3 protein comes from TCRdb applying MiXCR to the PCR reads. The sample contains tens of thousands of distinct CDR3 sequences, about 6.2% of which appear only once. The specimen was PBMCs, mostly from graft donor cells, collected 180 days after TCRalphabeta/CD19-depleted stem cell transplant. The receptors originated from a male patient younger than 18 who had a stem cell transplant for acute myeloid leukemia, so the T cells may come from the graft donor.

Here the CDR3 DNA reads TGCAGCGTTGTAACTAGCGGGAGGAATGAGCAGTTCTTC. This translates into CSVVTSGRNEQFF. The rearrangement uses TRBV29-1 and TRBJ2-1, with 12 bases identical to TRBD2. The germline V gene encodes CDR1 SQVTM and CDR2 ANQGSEA. The CDR3 consists of 13 residues. Trimming cost V 4 bases and J 7 bases; bases outside gene matches: 2.

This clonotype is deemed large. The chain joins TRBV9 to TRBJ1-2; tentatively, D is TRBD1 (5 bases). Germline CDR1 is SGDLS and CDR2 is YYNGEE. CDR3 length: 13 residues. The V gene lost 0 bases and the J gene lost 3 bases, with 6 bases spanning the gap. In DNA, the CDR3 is TGTGCCAGCAGCGTAGGGGGCGACTATGGCTACACCTTC. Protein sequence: CASSVGGDYGYTF.

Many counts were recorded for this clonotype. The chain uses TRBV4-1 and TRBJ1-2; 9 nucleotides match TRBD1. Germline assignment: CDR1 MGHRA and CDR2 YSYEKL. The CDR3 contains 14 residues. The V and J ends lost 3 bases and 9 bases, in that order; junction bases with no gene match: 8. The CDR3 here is CASSQLGQGLCYTF. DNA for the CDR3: TGCGCCAGCAGCCAGCTGGGACAGGGTTTATGCTACACCTTC.